This T cell receptor beta chain was identified in a study of beta chain features in type 1 diabetes. The CDR3 consists of 14 residues. J lost 2 bases, V lost 7 bases, and 5 bases had no gene match. Germline V lookup: CDR1 MNHNY, CDR2 SVGAGI (reference sequence). As to this clone: The antigen remains unidentified.

Expressed TCRB transcripts were sequenced after all isolated RNA was converted to cDNA. It was found that naive, central memory and regulatory T cell samples averaged about 3.57 million reads. Generated by immunoSEQ multiplex PCR, the TCRdb table keeps only in-frame clones and is missing some. The table lists about 360,000 clones, over 9.5% of them singletons, with 0.017% in the top ten. Researchers reported sorting CD4+ naive, central memory, regulatory and stem cell-like memory cells via CD45RO/CCR7/CD25/CD127/CD95/CD27. Study outcomes and limitations: The question of HLA type influencing TCRB rearrangement was one that remained unresolved here.

The specimen was naive CD4+ T cells from blood. The source is a man aged 18 to 30 in good health. The chain has TRBV6-6 and TRBJ2-1; 7 bases agree with TRBD1. The CDR3 coding sequence is TGTGCCAGCACCAGGGGACAGCCCTACAATGAGCAGTTCTTC. It translates to CASTRGQPYNEQFF.